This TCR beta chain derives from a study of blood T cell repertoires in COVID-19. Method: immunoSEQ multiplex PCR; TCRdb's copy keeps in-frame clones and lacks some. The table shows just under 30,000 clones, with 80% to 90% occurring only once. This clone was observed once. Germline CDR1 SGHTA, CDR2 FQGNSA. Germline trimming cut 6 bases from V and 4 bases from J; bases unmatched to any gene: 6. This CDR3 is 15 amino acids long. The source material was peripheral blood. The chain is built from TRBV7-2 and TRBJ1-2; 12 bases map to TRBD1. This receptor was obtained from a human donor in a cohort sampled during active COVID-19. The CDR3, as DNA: TGTGCCAGCAGTCGGGACAGGGGGCGGAGCTATGGCTACACCTTC. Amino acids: CASSRDRGRSYGYTF.